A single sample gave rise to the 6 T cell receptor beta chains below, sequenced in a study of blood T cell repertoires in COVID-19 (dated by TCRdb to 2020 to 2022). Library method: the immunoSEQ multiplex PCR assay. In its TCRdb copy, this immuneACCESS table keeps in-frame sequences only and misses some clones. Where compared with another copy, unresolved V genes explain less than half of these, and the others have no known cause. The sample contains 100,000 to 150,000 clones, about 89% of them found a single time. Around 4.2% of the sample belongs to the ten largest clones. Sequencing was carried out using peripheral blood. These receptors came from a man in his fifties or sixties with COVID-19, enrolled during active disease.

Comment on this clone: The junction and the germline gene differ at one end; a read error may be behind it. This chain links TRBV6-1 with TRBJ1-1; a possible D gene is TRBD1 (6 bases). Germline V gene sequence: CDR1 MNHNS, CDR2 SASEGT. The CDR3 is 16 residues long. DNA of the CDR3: TGTGCCAGCGGTGACCTTCACGACAGGTTATACACTGAAGCTTTCTTT. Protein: CASGDLHDRLYTEAFF.

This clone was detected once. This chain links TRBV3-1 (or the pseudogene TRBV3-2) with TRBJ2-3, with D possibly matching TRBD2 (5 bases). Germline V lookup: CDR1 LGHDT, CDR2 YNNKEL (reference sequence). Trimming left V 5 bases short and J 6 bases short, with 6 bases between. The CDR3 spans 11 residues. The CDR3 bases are TGTGCCAGCAGCGAGCGGGATACGCAGTATTTT. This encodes CASSERDTQYF.

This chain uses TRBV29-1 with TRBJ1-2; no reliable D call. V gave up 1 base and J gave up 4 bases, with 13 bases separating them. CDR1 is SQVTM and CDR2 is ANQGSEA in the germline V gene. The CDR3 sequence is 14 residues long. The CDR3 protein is CSVEAAGSLYGYTF. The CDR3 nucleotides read TGCAGCGTTGAAGCAGCGGGATCCCTCTATGGCTACACCTTC.

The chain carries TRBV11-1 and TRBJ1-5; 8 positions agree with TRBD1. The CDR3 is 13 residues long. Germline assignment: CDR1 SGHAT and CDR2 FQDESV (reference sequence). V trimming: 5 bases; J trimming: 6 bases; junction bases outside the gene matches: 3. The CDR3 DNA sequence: TGTGCCAGCAGCCAGGGACAGGCTCAGCCCCAGCATTTT. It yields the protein CASSQGQAQPQHF.

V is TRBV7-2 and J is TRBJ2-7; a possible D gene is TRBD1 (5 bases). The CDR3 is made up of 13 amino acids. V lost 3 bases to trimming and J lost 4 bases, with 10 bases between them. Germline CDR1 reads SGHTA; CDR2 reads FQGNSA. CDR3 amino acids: CASSFPQGYEQYF. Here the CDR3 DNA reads TGTGCCAGCAGCTTCCCCCAGGGTTACGAGCAGTACTTC.

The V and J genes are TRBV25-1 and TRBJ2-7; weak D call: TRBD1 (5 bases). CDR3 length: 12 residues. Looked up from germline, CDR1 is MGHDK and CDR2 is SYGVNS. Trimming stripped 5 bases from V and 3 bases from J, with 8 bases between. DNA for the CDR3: TGTGCCAGCAGTATACAGGACTACGAGCAGTACTTC. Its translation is CASSIQDYEQYF.